One sample yielded the 9 T cell receptor beta chains listed below, sequenced in a study of cytomegalovirus exposure and HLA in healthy donors listed by TCRdb under 2017. Library generation was performed with the immunoSEQ multiplex PCR assay. The multiplex PCR relied on a mix of 60 forward primers for TCR Vbeta segments and 13 reverse primers for TCR Jbeta segments. TCRdb took this table from immuneACCESS and kept in-frame rearrangements with V and J called. Such tables lack part of the clones; where checked against another copy, unresolved V genes explain under half of the gap, and the rest is unexplained. For this sample the table gives about 150,000 clones, of which about 75% were detected only once. Around 1.7% of the sample comes from the top ten. Sequencing was done on a sample of PBMCs. Receptor source: a woman in her thirties in good health and CMV-seronegative.

The rearrangement uses TRBV2 and TRBJ2-7, with 11 nucleotides matching TRBD1. V shed 6 bases, J shed 7 bases, and the junction held 8 bases outside the gene matches. Germline assignment: CDR1 SNHLY and CDR2 FYNNEI. This CDR3 has 14 amino acids. CDR3 DNA: TGTGCCAGCAGCGGACAGGGGGCGGTGGGGGAGCAGTACTTC. This codes for CASSGQGAVGEQYF.

This rearrangement joins TRBV5-4 to TRBJ2-5, with D hard to call. This CDR3 spans 15 amino acids. CDR1 is SGHNT, CDR2 YYREEE, per germline (reference sequence). The V gene lost 4 bases and the J gene lost 0 bases, with 13 bases spanning the gap. CDR3 protein: CASSLRKNHQETQYF. In nucleotides, the CDR3 is TGTGCCAGCAGCCTCAGAAAGAACCACCAAGAGACCCAGTACTTC.

The chain has TRBV7-3 and TRBJ2-2, with 9 bases matching TRBD1. Trimming cost V 3 bases and J 1 base; bases outside gene matches: 3. Germline CDR1 reads SGHTA; CDR2 reads FQGTGA. The CDR3 is 16 residues long. DNA for the CDR3: TGTGCCAGCAGCTTGATGGGACAGGGGAACACCGGGGAGCTGTTTTTT. It translates to CASSLMGQGNTGELFF.

This clone occurred once. The gene calls are TRBV6-1 and TRBJ2-2; the match to TRBD1 covers 8 bases. The ends lost 6 bases at V and 4 bases at J; junction bases unmatched: 4. The germline gives CDR1 MNHNS, CDR2 SASEGT. CDR3 size: 14 residues. CDR3 residues: CASRRGQVTGELFF. The CDR3 region has the DNA TGTGCCAGCAGGAGGGGACAGGTCACCGGGGAGCTGTTTTTT.

The chain joins TRBV5-4 to TRBJ1-3, with a weak D call TRBD1 (5 bases). Trimming shortened V by 0 bases and J by 0 bases, and 10 bases separated the two germline ends. The V gene's germline CDR1 is SGHNT and CDR2 YYREEE (reference sequence). There are 16 residues in the CDR3. The CDR3 DNA sequence: TGTGCCAGCAGCTTGGGACAGTCCCACTCTGGAAACACCATATATTTT. This gives the protein CASSLGQSHSGNTIYF. Full variable domain (remainder filled in from reference TRBV5-4 and TRBJ1-3): ETGVTQSPTHLIKTRGQQVTLRCSSQSGHNTVSWYQQALGQGPQFIFQYYREEENGRGNFPPRFSGLQFPNYSSELNVNALELDDSALYLCASSLGQSHSGNTIYFGEGSWLTVV.

This clone was recorded a few times. The rearrangement uses TRBV27 and TRBJ1-1, with D uncertain. Deletions cut 5 bases from V and 4 bases from J, with 14 bases between. The CDR3 runs to 14 residues. Germline CDR1 MNHEY, CDR2 SMNVEV (reference sequence). The CDR3 sequence is CASSPSHSSTEAFF. The CDR3 DNA sequence: TGTGCCAGCAGTCCCTCACATTCCAGCACTGAAGCTTTCTTT.

The CDR3: CASSFGTTMNTEAFF. CDR3 DNA: TGTGCCAGCAGCTTCGGGACAACTATGAACACTGAAGCTTTCTTT. The V and J genes are TRBV5-4 and TRBJ1-1, with a weak D call TRBD1 (6 bases). V was shortened by 2 bases and J by 0 bases, with 11 bases between the two germline ends. This CDR3 region has 15 residues. Germline lookup yields CDR1 SGHNT and CDR2 YYREEE (reference sequence). Variable domain in full (rest from reference TRBV5-4 and TRBJ1-1): ETGVTQSPTHLIKTRGQQVTLRCSSQSGHNTVSWYQQALGQGPQFIFQYYREEENGRGNFPPRFSGLQFPNYSSELNVNALELDDSALYLCASSFGTTMNTEAFFGQGTRLTVV.

The rearrangement links TRBV11-2 to TRBJ2-1; 10 nucleotides line up with TRBD2. With V trimmed by 5 bases and J by 2 bases, 6 bases remained unmatched. Germline assignment: CDR1 SGHAT and CDR2 FQNNGV. The CDR3 is made up of 16 amino acids. CDR3: CASSPVLAGAYNEQFF. The CDR3 DNA reads as TGTGCCAGCAGCCCGGTTCTAGCGGGGGCCTACAATGAGCAGTTCTTC.

The V and J genes are TRBV7-2 and TRBJ1-6; a weak D match, TRBD1 (5 bases). Trimming shortened V by 6 bases and J by 4 bases, and 13 bases separated the two germline ends. Germline V gene lookup returns CDR1 SGHTA and CDR2 FQGNSA. This CDR3 has 15 amino acids. The CDR3 DNA follows: TGTGCCAGCAGACCTGACAGATCTTATAATTCACCCCTCCACTTT. This sequence encodes CASRPDRSYNSPLHF.